This TCR beta chain was captured by sequencing in a study of fetal regulatory T cell absence and autoimmunity. Sequencing used immunoSEQ multiplex PCR; TCRdb keeps in-frame clones, though not all of them. The sample yields 95,000 to 100,000 clones, about three quarters seen once. CDR1 is SGHKS, CDR2 YYEKEE, per germline (reference sequence). CDR3 length: 15 amino acids. Trimming cost V 0 bases and J 3 bases, with 13 bases left between them. General study points: TRB gene family usage was broadly similar in cord blood and pancreas.

As for this clone: Its target is not known.

The sample taken for sequencing was pancreas tissue. The origin of this receptor is a male donor with IPEX syndrome. J is TRBJ2-7 and V is TRBV5-5; tentatively, D is TRBD2 (5 bases). The CDR3 sequence is CASSLAGVAHYEQYF. CDR3 DNA: TGTGCCAGCAGCTTGGCCGGGGTTGCCCACTACGAGCAGTACTTC. Full variable domain (rest looked up from reference TRBV5-5 and TRBJ2-7): DAGVTQSPTHLIKTRGQQVTLRCSPISGHKSVSWYQQVLGQGPQFIFQYYEKEERGRGNFPDRFSARQFPNYSSELNVNALLLGDSALYLCASSLAGVAHYEQYFGPGTRLTVT.